Below are 8 T cell receptor beta chains sequenced from a single sample in a study of cytomegalovirus exposure and HLA in healthy donors. PCR was performed using 60 Vbeta and 13 Jbeta primers. Repertoires were generated with immunoSEQ multiplex PCR, while TCRdb's copy carries only in-frame clones and drops some. The data contain some 84,000 clones, over 75% of them singletons. Sequencing was carried out using PBMCs. These receptors all come from a male donor in good health and CMV-seropositive.

The rearrangement joins TRBV5-6 to TRBJ2-7; 7 bases are a match to TRBD2. Looked up from germline, CDR1 is SGHDT and CDR2 is YYEEEE. The CDR3 runs to 14 residues. Trimming at V came to 4 bases and at J to 3 bases, leaving 7 bases not matched to a gene. The CDR3: CASSTGTTFYEQYF. The CDR3 nucleotides read TGTGCCAGCAGCACCGGGACTACTTTCTACGAGCAGTACTTC.

A few counts support this clone. This chain links TRBV10-3 with TRBJ1-1; 7 positions agree with TRBD1. Germline V gene data show CDR1 as ENHRY and CDR2 as SYGVKD. This CDR3 is 17 amino acids long. The J segment lost 2 bases and the V segment lost 0 bases, leaving 9 bases of the junction unmatched. The CDR3 region is CAISESRGRPENTEAFF. The CDR3 bases are TGTGCCATCAGTGAGTCTAGGGGGCGCCCAGAAAACACTGAAGCTTTCTTT.

The chain recombines TRBV28 with TRBJ1-1; D not resolved. The V gene lost 3 bases and the J gene lost 5 bases, with 10 bases spanning the gap. Germline loops: CDR1 MDHEN, CDR2 SYDVKM. There are 13 residues in the CDR3. The CDR3 sequence: CASSFGRGTEAFF. The DNA of the CDR3 is TGTGCCAGCAGTTTCGGCCGAGGGACTGAAGCTTTCTTT.

This clone has a count of ten or more. The chain has TRBV2 and TRBJ2-7, with 9 bases identical to TRBD1. Germline V gives CDR1 SNHLY, CDR2 FYNNEI. V was pared by 7 bases and J by 3 bases, with 7 bases of the junction left unmatched. The CDR3 is 14 residues long. The CDR3 coding sequence is TGTGCCAGCAATCTTGGACAGGGGATCTACGAGCAGTACTTC. It is translated as CASNLGQGIYEQYF.

The chain links TRBV27 to TRBJ1-4, with a tentative D call TRBD1 (6 bases). Per germline, CDR1 MNHEY and CDR2 SMNVEV (reference sequence). The CDR3 has 16 residues. V lost 6 bases, J lost 4 bases, and 18 bases lay in between. CDR3 residues: CASRSVIGQFNEKLFF. The CDR3 DNA reads as TGTGCCAGCAGATCTGTAATAGGACAGTTTAATGAAAAACTGTTTTTT.

V gene TRBV5-1 combines with J gene TRBJ1-1, with a weak D call TRBD1 (6 bases). CDR3 length: 14 amino acids. Germline V gene sequence: CDR1 SGHRS, CDR2 YFSETQ. V was trimmed by 3 bases and J by 2 bases, leaving 11 bases between them. CDR3 residues: CASSSGQTNTEAFF. Written as DNA, the CDR3 is TGCGCCAGCAGCTCAGGACAGACCAACACTGAAGCTTTCTTT.

The chain links TRBV11-2 to TRBJ2-7, with a tentative D call TRBD2 (5 bases). Trimming left V 5 bases short and J 6 bases short, with 17 bases between. The CDR3 covers 14 residues. CDR1 and CDR2 (germline): SGHAT, FQNNGV. Here the CDR3 reads CASSPRSNAGEQYF. As DNA, the CDR3 is TGTGCCAGCAGCCCACGCAGTAACGCGGGCGAGCAGTACTTC.

This clone appeared a single time. CDR3 loop: CASSRNSGSGNEQYF. The DNA of the CDR3 is TGTGCCAGCTCACGGAATAGCGGGAGTGGGAACGAGCAGTACTTC. The V gene is TRBV18, the J gene TRBJ2-7, with 9 nucleotides matching TRBD2. Looked up from germline, CDR1 is KGHSH and CDR2 is LQKENI. V lost 4 bases, J lost 5 bases, and 9 bases stayed unmatched. This CDR3 has 15 residues.